A single sample is the source of the 2 T cell receptor beta chains below, sequenced in a study of cytomegalovirus exposure and HLA in healthy donors. The PCR was carried out with 60 Vbeta primers and 13 Jbeta primers. Generated by immunoSEQ multiplex PCR, the TCRdb table keeps only in-frame clones and is missing some. This sample has 170,000 or so clones, with 70% to 85% found just once. Sequences were obtained from PBMCs. Source of these receptors: a man aged 18 to 30 in good health and CMV-seronegative.

The chain employs TRBV5-1 and TRBJ1-2; 7 bases map to TRBD1. The germline CDR1 and CDR2 sequences are SGHRS and YFSETQ. This CDR3 spans 15 amino acids. V was clipped by 0 bases and J by 6 bases; unmatched bases: 8. The CDR3 nucleotides are TGCGCCAGCAGCTTGGCAGGCCGGGACAGTGATGGCTACACCTTC. Encoded protein: CASSLAGRDSDGYTF.

This sequence joins TRBV27 and TRBJ2-1; 7 positions agree with TRBD1. CDR3 length equals 16 residues. Trimming took 10 bases from V and 0 from J; bases not matched to a gene: 12. Per the germline V gene, CDR1 is MNHEY and CDR2 is SMNVEV (reference sequence). The DNA of the CDR3 is TGTGCCATTACGGACAGGTACCACAGCTCCTACAATGAGCAGTTCTTC. Translating it yields CAITDRYHSSYNEQFF.